The 8 T cell receptor beta chains below all came from one sample that was sequenced in a study of a mutant IDH1 vaccine in newly diagnosed glioma. What these receptors recognize is not known. The repertoire was sequenced with immunoSEQ multiplex PCR; TCRdb's copy has only in-frame clones and lacks some. The sample lists around 40,000 clones, about 78% occurring once. Time point denoted: week 23, last vaccination. The vaccine gave 300 ug of a 20-mer mutant IDH1 peptide subcutaneously per dose. The sequences come from PBMCs, collected from a glioma patient whose treatment included an IDH1 peptide vaccine. These TCRs come from a middle-aged woman with glioma. Some clones in this sample may be carry-over from other donors' samples.

The chain is built from TRBV29-1 and TRBJ2-5, with TRBD2 matching over 12 bases. The DNA matches TRBJ2-7 better at its end, which makes the J call doubtful. The CDR3 loop spans 17 amino acids. Per germline, CDR1 SQVTM and CDR2 ANQGSEA. In DNA, the CDR3 is TGCAGCGTTGAAATATGGGCTAGCGGGGGGGACTCCTACGAGCAGTACTTC. This sequence encodes CSVEIWASGGDSYEQYF.

The V and J genes are TRBV28 and TRBJ1-2; D ambiguous. This CDR3 has 12 residues. Germline CDR1 MDHEN, CDR2 SYDVKM. Trimming cost V 8 bases and J 10 bases, with 17 bases left between them. CDR3 in amino acids: CASGGAMRDYTF. In DNA form, the CDR3 reads TGTGCCAGCGGTGGCGCGATGAGGGACTACACCTTC.

The chain is built from TRBV2 and TRBJ1-2; D not resolved. This CDR3 comprises 14 residues. Germline V lookup: CDR1 SNHLY, CDR2 FYNNEI. V dropped 0 bases and J dropped 4 bases, with 9 bases sitting between them. The CDR3 coding sequence is TGTGCCAGCAGTGAAGCGGACGGCTTCTATGGCTACACCTTC. It encodes CASSEADGFYGYTF.

The V call is TRBV9, the J call TRBJ2-3, with D uncertain. V lost 1 base and J lost 1, with 19 bases in between. The CDR3 has 18 amino acids. Germline V CDR1 and CDR2: SGDLS, YYNGEE. CDR3 bases: TGTGCCAGCAGCGTACCAACGGACGCCGCACTTCGCACAGATACGCAGTATTTT. Protein: CASSVPTDAALRTDTQYF.

The chain couples TRBV10-3 to TRBJ1-3; no definite D call. V dropped 3 bases and J dropped 0 bases, with 6 bases sitting between them. Germline assignment: CDR1 ENHRY and CDR2 SYGVKD. The CDR3 runs to 14 residues. The CDR3 region is CAISDGFSGNTIYF. CDR3 in DNA: TGTGCCATCAGTGACGGGTTCTCTGGAAACACCATATATTTT.

This clone has just a few counts. V usage is TRBV11-2 and J usage is TRBJ2-7; 7 nucleotides line up with TRBD1. In germline, CDR1 is SGHAT, CDR2 FQNNGV. Trimming took 5 bases from V and 2 from J; bases not matched to a gene: 12. This CDR3 region has 16 residues. For the CDR3, the DNA is TGTGCCAGCAGCCCACCCTTTGCCGGGACAGCCTACGAGCAGTACTTC. Encoded protein: CASSPPFAGTAYEQYF.

This clone was detected a few times. Written as DNA, the CDR3 is TGTGCCAGTAATGTAAGGCTTGCGGAAGCGACTGAAGCTTTCTTT. This sequence encodes CASNVRLAEATEAFF. The chain combines TRBV19 with TRBJ1-1; no reliable D call. The CDR3 is made up of 15 amino acids. Germline CDR1 is LNHDA and CDR2 is SQIVND (reference sequence). V was pared by 7 bases and J by 5 bases, with 20 bases between.

The chain uses TRBV28 and TRBJ1-3, with 7 positions matching TRBD1. Unmatched junction bases numbered 10, after V lost 5 bases and J lost 6 bases. Germline CDR1 reads MDHEN; CDR2 reads SYDVKM. The CDR3 covers 15 residues. The CDR3 reads CASSLGGTDENTIYF. DNA of the CDR3: TGTGCCAGCAGTCTCGGGGGGACAGACGAAAACACCATATATTTT. The full variable domain, in which reference TRBV28 and TRBJ1-3 provide the parts outside the CDR3, is DVKVTQSSRYLVKRTGEKVFLECVQDMDHENMFWYRQDPGLGLRLIYFSYDVKMKEKGDIPEGYSVSREKKERFSLILESASTNQTSMYLCASSLGGTDENTIYFGEGSWLTVV.